The 10 T cell receptor beta chains in this list originate from one sample, sequenced in a study of OX40 agonist ivuxolimab in advanced cancers. Produced via immunoSEQ multiplex PCR; TCRdb's table is partial and in-frame only. Here the sample spans some 77,000 clones, roughly 88% being singletons. The source material was CD4+ or CD8+ T cells sorted from blood, sampled in a trial of the OX40 agonist ivuxolimab. Every receptor here comes from an adult with an advanced solid tumor such as melanoma, head and neck, liver or kidney cancer.

The chain links TRBV29-1 to TRBJ2-2; D tentatively fits TRBD1 or TRBD2 (5 bases each). This CDR3 comprises 14 residues. The germline CDR1 and CDR2 sequences are SQVTM and ANQGSEA. V lost 4 bases, J lost 3 bases, and 12 bases lay in between. CDR3 residues: CSVGAGTHTGELFF. DNA for the CDR3: TGCAGCGTTGGGGCAGGGACCCACACCGGGGAGCTGTTTTTT.

This rearrangement joins TRBV6-1 to TRBJ1-2, with 10 bases identical to TRBD1. Per the germline V gene, CDR1 is MNHNS and CDR2 is SASEGT. This CDR3 has 14 residues. Trimming removed 7 bases from V and 10 bases from J; junction bases left unmatched: 12. The CDR3 DNA sequence: TGTGCCAGCACCCTACGACAGGGGGCAGGGGACTACACCTTC. As protein: CASTLRQGAGDYTF.

J is TRBJ1-1 and V is TRBV2; maybe TRBD1 (5 bases). V gave up 10 bases and J gave up 0 bases, with 12 bases separating them. The CDR3 loop spans 13 amino acids. Germline assignment: CDR1 SNHLY and CDR2 FYNNEI. The CDR3 nucleotides read TGTGCCATCCTGACAGACATGAACACTGAAGCTTTCTTT. This codes for CAILTDMNTEAFF.

The V call is TRBV19, the J call TRBJ1-5, with a tentative D call TRBD1 (5 bases). The germline CDR1 and CDR2 sequences are LNHDA and SQIVND (reference sequence). The CDR3 has 14 amino acids. V lost 6 bases, J lost 6 bases, and 15 bases lay in between. CDR3 coding DNA: TGTGCCAGTAGGGGGCCTTCTTCTCTTCAGCCCCAGCATTTT. Its protein product is CASRGPSSLQPQHF.

Regarding this clone: In the same sample, other DNA sequences code for this CDR3. The chain uses TRBV19 and TRBJ2-3, with TRBD1 identical over 7 bases. The CDR3 spans 15 residues. V shed 8 bases, J shed 0 bases, and the junction held 8 bases outside the gene matches. Germline V CDR1 and CDR2: LNHDA, SQIVND (reference sequence). DNA of the CDR3: TGTGCCAGTTCGGGACAGCGAGGTAGCACAGATACGCAGTATTTT. It codes for CASSGQRGSTDTQYF.

This clone was found a few times. The chain is built from TRBV6-1 and TRBJ2-7; D may be TRBD1 (5 bases). This CDR3 spans 14 amino acids. Germline V lookup: CDR1 MNHNS, CDR2 SASEGT. V was cut by 0 bases and J by 7 bases, with 13 bases left in between. CDR3: CASSEAMVPGEQYF. Here the CDR3 DNA reads TGTGCCAGCAGTGAAGCGATGGTCCCAGGGGAGCAGTACTTC.

CDR3 region: CASSLREGPQPQHF. CDR3 in DNA: TGTGCCAGCAGCTTAAGGGAGGGGCCTCAGCCCCAGCATTTT. The rearrangement joins TRBV7-8 to TRBJ1-5, with D possibly matching TRBD1 (5 bases). The CDR3 is made up of 14 amino acids. Germline V gene lookup returns CDR1 SGHVS and CDR2 FQNEAQ. V was shortened by 2 bases and J by 6 bases, with 11 bases between the two germline ends.

This clone was picked up one time. This sequence joins TRBV7-9 and TRBJ2-5; D is undetermined. V was clipped by 5 bases and J by 5 bases, with 12 bases between them. This CDR3 has 13 amino acids. From germline, CDR1 is SEHNR and CDR2 FQNEAQ (reference sequence). CDR3 sequence: CASSLLGRETQYF. The CDR3 DNA is TGTGCCAGCAGCCTTCTTGGCCGGGAGACCCAGTACTTC. Combining the CDR3 with reference TRBV7-9 and TRBJ2-5 gives the whole variable domain DTGVSQNPRHKITKRGQNVTFRCDPISEHNRLYWYRQTLGQGPEFLTYFQNEAQLEKSRLLSDRFSAERPKGSFSTLEIQRTEQGDSAMYLCASSLLGRETQYFGPGTRLLVL.

The V call is TRBV9, the J call TRBJ2-3; D possibly corresponds to TRBD2 (5 bases). CDR1 and CDR2 (germline): SGDLS, YYNGEE. With 0 bases removed from V and 4 bases from J, the gap between germline ends came to 15 bases. This CDR3 has 16 residues. The CDR3 region has the DNA TGTGCCAGCAGCGTAGGTAGTGGAGCGGCAGCAGATACGCAGTATTTT. Amino acid sequence: CASSVGSGAAADTQYF.

This clone has a single count. This chain links TRBV7-9 with TRBJ2-7, with a weak D call TRBD2 (5 bases). Trimming pared 1 base from V and 13 bases from J, leaving 14 bases between. This CDR3 has 12 amino acids. CDR1 is SEHNR, CDR2 FQNEAQ, per germline (reference sequence). In nucleotides, the CDR3 is TGTGCCAGCAGCTTAGGGTCGGTGGGAGTATACTTC. Protein sequence: CASSLGSVGVYF.